The source of this T cell receptor beta chain is a study of monozygotic twins with cystic fibrosis. Libraries were prepared by immunoSEQ multiplex PCR; TCRdb keeps only in-frame clonotypes and omits some of them. The profile covers roughly 11,000 clones, with 65% to 90% appearing a single time and around 0.5% taken by the ten largest. Study-wide points: Monozygotic CF twin pairs shared significantly more nucleotide-identical clonotypes than unrelated CF individuals did.

In its sample, this clone was seen once. Its antigen is as yet unknown. Germline lookup yields CDR1 MGHRA and CDR2 YSYEKL. CDR3 length: 16 residues. V was clipped by 3 bases and J by 0 bases, with 11 bases between them. Sequences were obtained from blood. The V and J genes are TRBV4-1 and TRBJ2-2, with D possibly TRBD2 on 6 matching bases. The TCR comes from a man aged 18 to 30 with cystic fibrosis. CDR3 amino acids: CASSQGGTANTGELFF. In nucleotides, the CDR3 is TGCGCCAGCAGCCAGGGCGGGACGGCGAACACCGGGGAGCTGTTTTTT.